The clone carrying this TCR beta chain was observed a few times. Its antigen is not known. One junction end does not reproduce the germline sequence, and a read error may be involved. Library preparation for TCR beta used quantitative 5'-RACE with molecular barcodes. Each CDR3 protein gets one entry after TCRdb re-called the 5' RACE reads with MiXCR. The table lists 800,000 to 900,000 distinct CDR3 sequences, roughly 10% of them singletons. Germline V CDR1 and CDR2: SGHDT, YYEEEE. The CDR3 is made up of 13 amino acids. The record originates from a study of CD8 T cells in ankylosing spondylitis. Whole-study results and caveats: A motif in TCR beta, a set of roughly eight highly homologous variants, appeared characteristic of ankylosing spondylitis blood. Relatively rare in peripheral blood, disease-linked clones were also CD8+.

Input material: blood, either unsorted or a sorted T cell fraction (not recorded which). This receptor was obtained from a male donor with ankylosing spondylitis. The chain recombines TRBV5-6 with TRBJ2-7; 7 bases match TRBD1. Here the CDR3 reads CASSLGMGQLLDF. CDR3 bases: TGTGCCAGCAGCTTAGGTATGGGACAGCTCCTGGACTTC.